The 12 T cell receptor beta chains in this list originate from one sample, sequenced in a study of memory CD4+ T cells and cytomegalovirus serostatus. Single viable CD3+CD4+CD8-CD45RO+ cells were sorted as the memory CD4+ T cells. Sequencing used immunoSEQ multiplex PCR; TCRdb keeps in-frame clones, though not all of them. The sample includes some 67,000 clones, about 78% of them seen just once. Sequences were obtained from memory CD4+ T cells from blood. The receptor source for this set is an adult in good health and CMV-seropositive.

The chain links TRBV30 to TRBJ2-2; D unresolved. CDR3 size: 13 residues. V dropped 7 bases and J dropped 1 base, with 10 bases sitting between them. Germline CDR1 GTSNPN, CDR2 SVGIG (reference sequence). CDR3 sequence reads: CASGLLNTGELFF. The CDR3 DNA reads TGTGCCTCTGGGCTACTGAACACCGGGGAGCTGTTTTTT.

The chain carries TRBV7-9 and TRBJ2-7; 12 bases are shared with TRBD2. This CDR3 is built from 16 residues. The V segment lost 5 bases and the J segment 9 bases; nucleotides outside the gene matches: 14. CDR1 SEHNR and CDR2 FQNEAQ come from the germline V gene (reference sequence). The CDR3, as DNA: TGTGCCAGCAGCCTGGGGGCCGGACTAGCGGGGAGAGGGCAGTACTTC. Its protein product is CASSLGAGLAGRGQYF.

This chain joins TRBV6-1 and TRBJ2-7, with a possible D match to TRBD1 (6 bases). V shed 1 base and J shed 3 bases, with 13 bases lying between them. This CDR3 has 15 residues. CDR1 is MNHNS and CDR2 is SASEGT in the germline V gene. CDR3 protein: CASSEVAGADYEQYF. In DNA, the CDR3 is TGTGCCAGCAGTGAAGTGGCAGGGGCCGACTACGAGCAGTACTTC.

The chain couples TRBV14 to TRBJ1-4; D call uncertain. Trimming left V 3 bases short and J 8 bases short, with 7 bases between. Germline CDR1 SGHDN, CDR2 FVKESK. The CDR3 loop spans 12 amino acids. Written as DNA, the CDR3 is TGTGCCAGCAGCCAGGATCGAGAAAAACTGTTTTTT. This translates into CASSQDREKLFF. Together with reference TRBV14 and TRBJ1-4, the CDR3 gives the full variable domain: EAGVTQFPSHSVIEKGQTVTLRCDPISGHDNLYWYRRVMGKEIKFLLHFVKESKQDESGMPNNRFLAERTGGTYSTLKVQPAELEDSGVYFCASSQDREKLFFGSGTQLSVL.

CDR3 residues: CASGSVYGYTF. In DNA, the CDR3 is TGTGCCAGCGGCAGTGTATATGGCTACACCTTC. The genes are TRBV2 and TRBJ1-2; D not certain. The V gene lost 8 bases and the J gene lost 5 bases, with 9 bases spanning the gap. The germline gives CDR1 SNHLY, CDR2 FYNNEI. The CDR3 consists of 11 residues.

This rearrangement joins TRBV11-2 to TRBJ2-7; TRBD2 matches at 9 bases. V lost 6 bases and J lost 3; bases outside the gene matches: 12. The CDR3 is 16 residues long. CDR1 and CDR2 from the germline V gene are SGHAT and FQNNGV. The CDR3 here is CASSGGTSTSFYEQYF. The DNA for the CDR3 is TGTGCCAGCAGTGGTGGGACTAGCACTAGTTTCTACGAGCAGTACTTC.

This clone was detected a few times. The rearrangement joins TRBV4-1 to TRBJ1-1, with D maybe TRBD1 (5 bases). The CDR3 length is 15 residues. In germline, CDR1 is MGHRA, CDR2 YSYEKL. Trimming took off 1 base at V and 6 bases at J, with 15 bases between the two ends. CDR3 sequence: CASSQVWRGKSEAFF. For the CDR3, the DNA is TGCGCCAGCAGCCAAGTCTGGAGGGGAAAGTCTGAAGCTTTCTTT.

The chain has TRBV4-1 and TRBJ2-1; 10 bases agree with TRBD2. Trimming took 0 bases from V and 10 from J; bases not matched to a gene: 15. CDR3 length equals 18 residues. Germline V CDR1 and CDR2: MGHRA, YSYEKL. The DNA for the CDR3 is TGCGCCAGCAGCCAAGAAGATAGGAGGAGCGGGGGGGTATGGGAGCAGTTCTTC. Amino acid sequence: CASSQEDRRSGGVWEQFF.

The CDR3 reads CASSFVEGRHTGELFF. The CDR3 DNA is TGCGCCAGCAGCTTTGTTGAGGGACGGCACACCGGGGAGCTGTTTTTT. The genes are TRBV5-1 and TRBJ2-2; D is tentatively TRBD1 or TRBD2 (5 bases each). The CDR3 runs 16 residues. CDR1 and CDR2 from the germline V gene are SGHRS and YFSETQ. V was clipped by 2 bases and J by 3 bases, with 14 bases between them.

The gene calls are TRBV2 and TRBJ2-3, with D maybe TRBD2 (6 bases). Germline CDR1 is SNHLY and CDR2 is FYNNEI. The CDR3 covers 11 residues. CDR3 residues: CAGTAADTQYF. The CDR3 DNA reads TGTGCTGGGACTGCAGCAGATACGCAGTATTTT.

V is TRBV7-2 and J is TRBJ1-5, with 11 bases matching TRBD1. The ends lost 5 bases at V and 6 bases at J; junction bases unmatched: 6. The CDR3 consists of 15 residues. Germline V CDR1 and CDR2: SGHTA, FQGNSA. The CDR3 loop is CASSRTGGLGQPQHF. Here the CDR3 DNA reads TGTGCCAGCAGCCGGACAGGGGGCTTGGGTCAGCCCCAGCATTTT.

V is TRBV30 and J is TRBJ1-3, with a weak D call TRBD1 (6 bases). The CDR3 totals 15 residues. Germline values: CDR1 GTSNPN, CDR2 SVGIG (reference sequence). Trimming pared 8 bases from V and 3 bases from J, leaving 20 bases between. The CDR3 reads CAVGQTLSGGNTIYF. The DNA of the CDR3 is TGTGCCGTCGGACAGACCCTTTCGGGTGGAAACACCATATATTTT. Full variable domain (outside the CDR3, taken from reference TRBV30 and TRBJ1-3): SQTIHQWPATLVQPVGSPLSLECTVEGTSNPNLYWYRQAAGRGLQLLFYSVGIGQISSEVPQNLSASRPQDRQFILSSKKLLLSDSGFYLCAVGQTLSGGNTIYFGEGSWLTVV.